One sample yielded the 16 T cell receptor beta chains listed below, sequenced in a study of T cell responses to AZD1222 COVID-19 vaccine. Assay used: immunoSEQ multiplex PCR; TCRdb lists only in-frame clones, some missing. The table includes more than 95,000 clones, about nine tenths detected once. The sequences come from peripheral blood, collected on day 0 of AZD1222 vaccination. The receptors originated from an adult in good health.

The genes are TRBV4-2 and TRBJ2-1; D is possibly TRBD1 or TRBD2 (5 bases each). CDR3 length: 14 amino acids. V lost 4 bases, J lost 3 bases, and 10 bases lay in between. The V gene's germline CDR1 is LGHNA and CDR2 YNFKEQ. CDR3 sequence: CASSLGTDYNEQFF. The CDR3 coding sequence is TGTGCCAGCAGCCTGGGGACGGACTACAATGAGCAGTTCTTC.

The chain recombines TRBV19 with TRBJ1-5; D gene ambiguous. Germline values: CDR1 LNHDA, CDR2 SQIVND (reference sequence). The CDR3 totals 15 residues. V lost 2 bases and J 4 bases, leaving 12 bases between the germline ends. The CDR3 sequence is CASSIKAQPNQPQHF. CDR3 coding DNA: TGTGCCAGTAGTATAAAGGCGCAGCCTAATCAGCCCCAGCATTTT.

This clone occurred a few times. The chain couples TRBV18 to TRBJ2-1, with 8 nucleotides matching TRBD2. Germline lookup yields CDR1 KGHSH and CDR2 LQKENI. The CDR3 extends over 14 amino acids. The trim removed 4 bases at V and 5 bases at J, leaving 4 bases unmatched. The CDR3 bases are TGTGCCAGCTCACTCCGGGGGGGAAACAATGAGCAGTTCTTC. Amino acid sequence: CASSLRGGNNEQFF.

The CDR3 sequence is CASSMRAGDGYTF. The CDR3 bases are TGTGCCAGTAGTATGAGGGCAGGGGATGGCTACACCTTC. V and J are TRBV19 and TRBJ1-2, with TRBD1 as a possible D gene (6 bases). Germline assignment: CDR1 LNHDA and CDR2 SQIVND (reference sequence). This CDR3 comprises 13 residues. V gave up 3 bases and J gave up 6 bases, with 11 bases separating them.

V and J are TRBV4-3 and TRBJ2-7; D remains ambiguous. V was clipped by 0 bases and J by 3 bases, with 15 bases between them. The length of the CDR3 is 16 residues. Germline V gene data show CDR1 as LGHNA and CDR2 as YSLEER. CDR3: CASSQDRVFGYYEQYF. The CDR3 region has the DNA TGCGCCAGCAGCCAAGATCGCGTATTCGGCTACTACGAGCAGTACTTC.

This sequence joins TRBV28 and TRBJ1-1, with TRBD1 identical over 7 bases. The germline V gene encodes CDR1 MDHEN and CDR2 SYDVKM. The CDR3 extends over 15 amino acids. With V trimmed by 6 bases and J by 3 bases, 10 bases remained unmatched. CDR3 region: CASRDRGQIYTEAFF. CDR3 nucleotides: TGTGCCAGCAGGGATAGGGGACAGATCTACACTGAAGCTTTCTTT. The full variable domain, with the rest looked up from reference TRBV28 and TRBJ1-1, is DVKVTQSSRYLVKRTGEKVFLECVQDMDHENMFWYRQDPGLGLRLIYFSYDVKMKEKGDIPEGYSVSREKKERFSLILESASTNQTSMYLCASRDRGQIYTEAFFGQGTRLTVV.

This clone was detected only once. V usage is TRBV6-1 and J usage is TRBJ2-7; D possibly corresponds to TRBD2 (6 bases). This CDR3 is built from 13 residues. Germline-derived CDR1 and CDR2 are MNHNS and SASEGT. Trimming took off 3 bases at V and 3 bases at J, with 9 bases between the two ends. The CDR3 coding sequence is TGTGCCAGCAGTGAGAGACTAGGCTACGAGCAGTACTTC. The encoded protein is CASSERLGYEQYF.

As concerns this clone: An end of the junction differs from the germline gene, which may be a read error. The chain couples TRBV27 to TRBJ1-2; D gene uncertain. This CDR3 is built from 16 residues. The V gene's germline CDR1 is MNHEY and CDR2 SMNVEV (reference sequence). The CDR3 DNA is TGTGCCAGCAGTATATCCCCCCCGGGGAGAAACTATGGCTACACCTTC. Protein sequence: CASSISPPGRNYGYTF.

The chain is built from TRBV21-1 and TRBJ1-6; TRBD1, the D gene given by the table, was not confirmed from the DNA. TRBV21-1 is marked as a pseudogene. The CDR3 loop spans 14 amino acids. CDR3 nucleotide sequence: TGTGCCAGCAGCTTTTTCCGGCAGGGCCCACCCCTCCACTTT. Encoded protein: CASSFFRQGPPLHF.

The chain employs TRBV5-4 and TRBJ1-2; 12 positions match TRBD1. After removal of 4 bases from V and 5 bases from J, the junction contained 3 bases not matched to a gene. CDR3 length: 14 residues. CDR1 SGHNT and CDR2 YYREEE come from the germline V gene (reference sequence). CDR3 amino acids: CASSPGQGAYGYTF. The CDR3 DNA is TGTGCCAGCAGCCCGGGACAGGGGGCGTATGGCTACACCTTC. Full variable domain (remainder filled in from reference TRBV5-4 and TRBJ1-2): ETGVTQSPTHLIKTRGQQVTLRCSSQSGHNTVSWYQQALGQGPQFIFQYYREEENGRGNFPPRFSGLQFPNYSSELNVNALELDDSALYLCASSPGQGAYGYTFGSGTRLTVV.

Comments on this clone: The sample carries other DNA sequences with the same CDR3. This chain links TRBV30 with TRBJ1-5; TRBD1 aligns across 7 bases. CDR1 and CDR2 (germline): GTSNPN, SVGIG (reference sequence). The junction had 3 bases not matched to a gene; V was cut back by 2 bases and J by 2 bases. This CDR3 has 14 residues. CDR3 protein: CAWSRGGGNQPQHF. CDR3 bases: TGTGCCTGGAGTCGAGGGGGCGGCAATCAGCCCCAGCATTTT. Variable domain in full (rest from reference TRBV30 and TRBJ1-5): SQTIHQWPATLVQPVGSPLSLECTVEGTSNPNLYWYRQAAGRGLQLLFYSVGIGQISSEVPQNLSASRPQDRQFILSSKKLLLSDSGFYLCAWSRGGGNQPQHFGDGTRLSIL.

The chain links TRBV5-1 to TRBJ1-4; D remains unclear. The CDR3 sequence is 15 residues long. Trimming shortened V by 4 bases and J by 4 bases, and 14 bases separated the two germline ends. Germline V CDR1 and CDR2: SGHRS, YFSETQ. CDR3 protein: CASSLSAESNEKLFF. Here the CDR3 DNA reads TGCGCCAGCAGCCTGTCCGCGGAGAGTAATGAAAAACTGTTTTTT.

The CDR3 DNA is TGTGCCAGCAGCTCGGGGACCGGGGAGCTGTTTTTT. This gives the protein CASSSGTGELFF. The genes are TRBV9 and TRBJ2-2; D perhaps matches TRBD2 (5 bases). The CDR3 length is 12 residues. In germline, CDR1 is SGDLS, CDR2 YYNGEE. Deletions cut 4 bases from V and 5 bases from J, with 6 bases between.

As for this clone: Additional DNA sequences in this sample encode the identical CDR3. The V call is TRBV19, the J call TRBJ1-5; unclear D gene. The germline gives CDR1 LNHDA, CDR2 SQIVND (reference sequence). Between the trimmed V and J ends, which lost 3 bases and 1 base, there was a span of 7 bases. This CDR3 is 14 amino acids long. CDR3 sequence: CASSIWGSNQPQHF. The CDR3 nucleotides read TGTGCCAGTAGTATTTGGGGAAGCAATCAGCCCCAGCATTTT.

This chain links TRBV27 with TRBJ1-4; D gene unclear. This CDR3 is built from 13 residues. Germline V gene sequence: CDR1 MNHEY, CDR2 SMNVEV (reference sequence). Trimming shortened V by 4 bases and J by 0 bases, and 3 bases separated the two germline ends. The CDR3: CASSYSTNEKLFF. The CDR3 DNA follows: TGTGCCAGCAGTTACTCAACTAATGAAAAACTGTTTTTT.

The chain is built from TRBV7-2 and TRBJ1-3; 7 positions match TRBD1. With 5 bases clipped from V and 4 bases from J, the junction kept 5 bases outside the gene matches. This CDR3 has 14 amino acids. CDR1 is SGHTA, CDR2 FQGNSA, per germline. CDR3 region: CASSPGTEGNTIYF. Written as DNA, the CDR3 is TGTGCCAGCAGCCCCGGGACAGAAGGAAACACCATATATTTT. Based on the CDR3 plus reference TRBV7-2 and TRBJ1-3, the full variable domain is GAGVSQSPSNKVTEKGKDVELRCDPISGHTALYWYRQSLGQGLEFLIYFQGNSAPDKSGLPSDRFSAERTGGSVSTLTIQRTQQEDSAVYLCASSPGTEGNTIYFGEGSWLTVV.